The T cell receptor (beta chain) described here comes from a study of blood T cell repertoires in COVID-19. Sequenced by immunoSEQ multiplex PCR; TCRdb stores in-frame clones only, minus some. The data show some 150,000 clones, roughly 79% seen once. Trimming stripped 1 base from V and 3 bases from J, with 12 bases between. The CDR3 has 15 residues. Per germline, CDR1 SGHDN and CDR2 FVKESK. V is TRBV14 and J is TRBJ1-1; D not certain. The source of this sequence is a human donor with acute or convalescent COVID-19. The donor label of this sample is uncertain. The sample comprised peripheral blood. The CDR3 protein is CASSQVGDFYTEAFF. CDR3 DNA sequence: TGTGCCAGCAGCCAAGTGGGAGACTTTTACACTGAAGCTTTCTTT.